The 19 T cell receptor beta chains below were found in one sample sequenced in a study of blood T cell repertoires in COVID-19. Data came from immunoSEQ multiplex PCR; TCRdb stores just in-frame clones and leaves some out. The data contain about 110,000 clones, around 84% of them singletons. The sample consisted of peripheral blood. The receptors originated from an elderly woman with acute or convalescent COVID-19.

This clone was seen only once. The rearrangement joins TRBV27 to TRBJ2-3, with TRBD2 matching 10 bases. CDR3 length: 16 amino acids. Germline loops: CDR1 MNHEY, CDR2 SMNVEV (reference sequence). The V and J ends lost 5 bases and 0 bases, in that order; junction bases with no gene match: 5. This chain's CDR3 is CASSPLTSGSTDTQYF. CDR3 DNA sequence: TGTGCCAGCAGTCCCCTGACTAGCGGGAGCACAGATACGCAGTATTTT.

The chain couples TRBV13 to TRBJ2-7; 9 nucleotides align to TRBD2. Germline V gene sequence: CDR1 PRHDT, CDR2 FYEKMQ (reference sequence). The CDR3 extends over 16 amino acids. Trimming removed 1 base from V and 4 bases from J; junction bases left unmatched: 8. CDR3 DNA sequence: TGTGCCAGCAGCTTAGTCGGTAGCGGGAGTGTGTACGAGCAGTACTTC. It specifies CASSLVGSGSVYEQYF.

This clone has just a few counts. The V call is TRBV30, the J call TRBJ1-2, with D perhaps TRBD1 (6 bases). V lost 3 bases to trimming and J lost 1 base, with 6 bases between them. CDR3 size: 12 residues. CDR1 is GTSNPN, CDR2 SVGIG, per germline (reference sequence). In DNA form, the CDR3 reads TGTGCCTGGAGCAGGGGTAACTATGGCTACACCTTC. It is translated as CAWSRGNYGYTF. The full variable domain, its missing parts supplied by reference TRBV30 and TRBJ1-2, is SQTIHQWPATLVQPVGSPLSLECTVEGTSNPNLYWYRQAAGRGLQLLFYSVGIGQISSEVPQNLSASRPQDRQFILSSKKLLLSDSGFYLCAWSRGNYGYTFGSGTRLTVV.

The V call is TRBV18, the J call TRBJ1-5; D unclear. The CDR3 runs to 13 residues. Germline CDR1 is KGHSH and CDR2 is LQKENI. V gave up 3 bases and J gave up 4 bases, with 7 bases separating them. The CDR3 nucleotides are TGTGCCAGCTCACCTGAGGTGAATCAGCCCCAGCATTTT. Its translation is CASSPEVNQPQHF.

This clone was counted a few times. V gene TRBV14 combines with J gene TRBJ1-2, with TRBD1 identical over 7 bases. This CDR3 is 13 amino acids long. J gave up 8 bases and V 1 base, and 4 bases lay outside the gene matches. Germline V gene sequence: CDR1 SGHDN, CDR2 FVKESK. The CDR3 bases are TGTGCCAGCAGCCAAGCCAGGGGGGTCGGCTACACCTTC. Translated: CASSQARGVGYTF.

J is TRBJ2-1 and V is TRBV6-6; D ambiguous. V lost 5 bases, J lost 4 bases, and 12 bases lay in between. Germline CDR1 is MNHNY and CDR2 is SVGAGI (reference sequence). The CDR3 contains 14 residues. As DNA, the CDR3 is TGTGCCAGCAGTCCCTCGCAGGCGTACAATGAGCAGTTCTTC. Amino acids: CASSPSQAYNEQFF.

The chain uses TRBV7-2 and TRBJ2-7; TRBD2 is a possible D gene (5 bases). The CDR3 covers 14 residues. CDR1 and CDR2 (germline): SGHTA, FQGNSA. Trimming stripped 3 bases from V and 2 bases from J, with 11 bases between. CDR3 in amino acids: CASSFVGKPYEQYF. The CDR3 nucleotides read TGTGCCAGCAGCTTTGTCGGGAAACCCTACGAGCAGTACTTC.

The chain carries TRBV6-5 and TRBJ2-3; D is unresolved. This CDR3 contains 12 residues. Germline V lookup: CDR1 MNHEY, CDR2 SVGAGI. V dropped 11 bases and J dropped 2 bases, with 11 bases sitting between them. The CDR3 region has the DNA TGTGCCTCCGGCGGTTACACAGATACGCAGTATTTT. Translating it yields CASGGYTDTQYF.

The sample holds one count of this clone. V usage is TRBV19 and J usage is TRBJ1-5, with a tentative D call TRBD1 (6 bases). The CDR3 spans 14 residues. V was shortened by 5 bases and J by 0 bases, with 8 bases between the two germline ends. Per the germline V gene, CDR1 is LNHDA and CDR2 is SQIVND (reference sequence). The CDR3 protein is CASSQGYSNQPQHF. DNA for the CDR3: TGTGCCAGTAGTCAGGGGTATAGCAATCAGCCCCAGCATTTT.

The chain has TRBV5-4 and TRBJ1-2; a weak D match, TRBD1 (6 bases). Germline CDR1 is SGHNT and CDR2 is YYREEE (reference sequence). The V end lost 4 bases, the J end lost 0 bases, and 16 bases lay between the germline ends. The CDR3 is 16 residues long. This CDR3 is CASSRTGTPTNYGYTF. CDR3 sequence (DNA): TGTGCCAGCAGCCGGACCGGGACACCTACTAACTATGGCTACACCTTC.

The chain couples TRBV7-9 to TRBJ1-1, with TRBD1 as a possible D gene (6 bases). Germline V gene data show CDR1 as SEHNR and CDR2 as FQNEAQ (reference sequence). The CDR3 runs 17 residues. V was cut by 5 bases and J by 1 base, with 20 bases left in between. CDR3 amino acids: CASSLNREVGRNTEAFF. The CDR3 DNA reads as TGTGCCAGCAGCCTGAACAGGGAAGTAGGTAGGAACACTGAAGCTTTCTTT.

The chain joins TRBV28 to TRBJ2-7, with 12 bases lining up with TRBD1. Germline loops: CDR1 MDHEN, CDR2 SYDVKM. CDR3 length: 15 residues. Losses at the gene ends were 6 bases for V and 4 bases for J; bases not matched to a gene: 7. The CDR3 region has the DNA TGTGCCAGCAGCCACCGGGACAGGGGGCTTTACGAGCAGTACGTC. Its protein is CASSHRDRGLYEQYV.

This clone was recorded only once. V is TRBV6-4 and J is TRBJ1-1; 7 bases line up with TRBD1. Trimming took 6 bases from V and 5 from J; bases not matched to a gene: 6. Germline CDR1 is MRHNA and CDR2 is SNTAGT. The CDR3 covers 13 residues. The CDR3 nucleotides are TGTGCCAGCAGCGCCGACAGGGCGACTGAAGCTTTCTTT. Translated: CASSADRATEAFF.

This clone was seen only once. The CDR3 region is CASIVSSYNSPLHF. DNA for the CDR3: TGTGCCAGCATCGTCAGCTCCTATAATTCACCCCTCCACTTT. V gene TRBV2 combines with J gene TRBJ1-6; D call uncertain. The length of the CDR3 is 14 residues. Trimming removed 7 bases from V and 0 bases from J, with 7 bases in between. The germline V gene has CDR1 SNHLY and CDR2 FYNNEI. Supplemented by reference TRBV2 and TRBJ1-6, the full variable domain reads EPEVTQTPSHQVTQMGQEVILRCVPISNHLYFYWYRQILGQKVEFLVSFYNNEISEKSEIFDDQFSVERPDGSNFTLKIRSTKLEDSAMYFCASIVSSYNSPLHFGNGTRLTVT.

CDR3 nucleotides: TGTGCCAGCAGCTTCCCAGATCGAGCGGGGGTCACAGATACGCAGTATTTT. The encoded protein is CASSFPDRAGVTDTQYF. V and J are TRBV7-2 and TRBJ2-3; 8 nucleotides align to TRBD2. The CDR3 totals 17 residues. Trimming removed 3 bases from V and 2 bases from J; junction bases left unmatched: 10. CDR1 and CDR2 from the germline V gene are SGHTA and FQGNSA.

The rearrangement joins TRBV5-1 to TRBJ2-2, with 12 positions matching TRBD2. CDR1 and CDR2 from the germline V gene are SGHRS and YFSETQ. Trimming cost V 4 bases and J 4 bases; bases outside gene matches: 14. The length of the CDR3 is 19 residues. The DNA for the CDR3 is TGCGCCAGCAGCCGCCGGCCGATGACTAGCGGGAGCGGCACCGGGGAGCTGTTTTTT. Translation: CASSRRPMTSGSGTGELFF.

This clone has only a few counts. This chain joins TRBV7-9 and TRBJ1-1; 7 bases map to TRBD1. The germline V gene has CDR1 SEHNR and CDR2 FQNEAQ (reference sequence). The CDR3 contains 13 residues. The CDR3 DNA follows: TGTGGAACCTGGGACAGAATGAACACTGAAGCTTTCTTT. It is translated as CGTWDRMNTEAFF.

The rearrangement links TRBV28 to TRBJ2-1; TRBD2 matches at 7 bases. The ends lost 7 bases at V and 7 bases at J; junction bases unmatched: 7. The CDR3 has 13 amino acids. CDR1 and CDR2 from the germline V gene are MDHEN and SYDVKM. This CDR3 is CASTLSGWNEQFF. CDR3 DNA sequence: TGTGCCAGCACCCTTAGCGGGTGGAATGAGCAGTTCTTC.

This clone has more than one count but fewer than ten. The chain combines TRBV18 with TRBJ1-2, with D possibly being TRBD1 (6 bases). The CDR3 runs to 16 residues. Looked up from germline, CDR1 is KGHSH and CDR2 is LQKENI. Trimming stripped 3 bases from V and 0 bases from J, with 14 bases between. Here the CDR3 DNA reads TGTGCCAGCTCACCTCGGACAGTGGGTTCTAACTATGGCTACACCTTC. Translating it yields CASSPRTVGSNYGYTF.